This is a list of T cell receptor beta chains from one sample in a study of shared clonotypes between healthy human individuals. Profiling relied on immunoSEQ multiplex PCR, and the TCRdb table lists in-frame clones only, not all of them. This sample has some 580,000 clones, with almost 97% found just once. Sequenced material: naive CD4+ T cells sorted from blood. The receptors shown here come from a woman younger than 45 in good health. Each CDR3 is given with its conserved first and last residue. The order of the fields is D gene, clone size, J gene, V gene, CDR3 protein, CDR3 DNA. D genes are given only for firm matches. Some rows mark clone size as missing; the rest say once, few, many or name a class of expanded clone.

>TRBD2|-|TRBJ2-1|TRBV5-1
CASSLAPSGTYNEQFF
TGCGCCAGCAGCTTGGCCCCTAGCGGGACCTACAATGAGCAGTTCTTC
>-|-|TRBJ1-2|TRBV28
CASSSTVYGYTF
TGTGCCAGCAGTTCGACTGTTTATGGCTACACCTTC
>TRBD1|-|TRBJ2-3|TRBV2
CASSRTGLGKDTQYF
TGTGCCAGCAGTAGGACAGGGCTGGGGAAGGATACGCAGTATTTT
>-|-|TRBJ2-5|TRBV11-2
CASSSTYAETQYF
TGTGCCAGCAGCTCTACCTACGCGGAGACCCAGTACTTC
>-|-|TRBJ2-7|TRBV5-6
CASSLAFRDKTYEQYF
TGTGCCAGCAGCTTGGCTTTTAGGGACAAGACCTACGAGCAGTACTTC
>TRBD1|-|TRBJ2-1|TRBV27
CASSPGQGTYNEQFF
TGTGCCAGCAGCCCGGGACAGGGTACCTACAATGAGCAGTTCTTC
>TRBD2|-|TRBJ2-7|TRBV11-2
CASSLGGEGLYEQYF
TGTGCCAGCAGCCTGGGGGGGGAGGGCCTTTACGAGCAGTACTTC
>-|-|TRBJ2-7|TRBV19
CASSRLESNYEQYF
TGTGCCAGTAGTCGATTGGAGTCCAACTACGAGCAGTACTTC
>-|-|TRBJ2-7|TRBV7-9
CASSLAGGYEQYF
TGTGCCAGCAGCTTAGCGGGCGGTTACGAGCAGTACTTC
>-|-|TRBJ2-6|TRBV27
CASSPEYPRRANVLTF
TGTGCCAGCAGTCCTGAGTATCCGAGGAGGGCCAACGTCCTGACTTTC
>-|-|TRBJ1-5|TRBV6-5
CASSSGRSAQPQHF
TGTGCCAGCAGCTCGGGACGGAGTGCTCAGCCCCAGCATTTT
>TRBD1|-|TRBJ1-5|TRBV5-1
CASSFRGETGDPRRQPQHF
TGCGCCAGCAGCTTTCGGGGGGAGACAGGGGACCCTAGGCGGCAGCCCCAGCATTTT
>TRBD1|-|TRBJ2-5|TRBV7-8
CASSPRGYGRETQYF
TGTGCCAGCAGCCCCAGGGGGTATGGAAGAGAGACCCAGTACTTC
>TRBD1|once|TRBJ2-7|TRBV27
CASSPRDRGTYEQYF
TGTGCCAGCAGTCCCCGGGACAGGGGAACCTACGAGCAGTACTTC
>-|-|TRBJ2-5|TRBV7-9
CASSLGLGETQYF
TGTGCCAGCAGCCTGGGACTCGGAGAGACCCAGTACTTC
>TRBD2|-|TRBJ2-5|TRBV10-3
CAIRGTSGPQETQYF
TGTGCCATCAGGGGGACTAGCGGCCCACAAGAGACCCAGTACTTC
>-|-|TRBJ1-4|TRBV28
CASSFHRPSNEKLFF
TGTGCCAGCAGTTTTCATCGACCGAGTAATGAAAAACTGTTTTTT
>-|once|TRBJ2-7|TRBV4-1
CASSPMYRSSYEQYF
TGCGCCAGCAGCCCAATGTACCGTAGCTCCTACGAGCAGTACTTC
>-|-|TRBJ2-1|TRBV28
CASSLLGTQNEQFF
TGTGCCAGCAGTCTTCTCGGGACCCAAAATGAGCAGTTCTTC
>-|-|TRBJ1-2|TRBV6-4
CASSDSNGPPYGYTF
TGTGCCAGCAGTGACTCGAACGGGCCACCCTATGGCTACACCTTC
>-|-|TRBJ1-6|TRBV27
CASSQGPYNSPLHF
TGTGCCAGCAGTCAGGGGCCCTATAATTCACCCCTCCACTTT
>-|once|TRBJ1-4|TRBV4-1
CASSQGIATNEKLFF
TGCGCCAGCAGCCAAGGCATAGCAACTAATGAAAAACTGTTTTTT